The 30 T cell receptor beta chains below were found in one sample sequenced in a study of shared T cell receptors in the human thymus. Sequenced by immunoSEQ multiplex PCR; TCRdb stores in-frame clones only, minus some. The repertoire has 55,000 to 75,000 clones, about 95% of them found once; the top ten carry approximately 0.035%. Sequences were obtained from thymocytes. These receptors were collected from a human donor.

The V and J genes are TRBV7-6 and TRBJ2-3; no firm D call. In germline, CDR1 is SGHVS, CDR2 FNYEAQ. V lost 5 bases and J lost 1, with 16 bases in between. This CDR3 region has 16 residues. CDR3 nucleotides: TGTGCCAGCAGCCCCCCGTCCGGGTTTGGCACAGATACGCAGTATTTT. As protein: CASSPPSGFGTDTQYF.

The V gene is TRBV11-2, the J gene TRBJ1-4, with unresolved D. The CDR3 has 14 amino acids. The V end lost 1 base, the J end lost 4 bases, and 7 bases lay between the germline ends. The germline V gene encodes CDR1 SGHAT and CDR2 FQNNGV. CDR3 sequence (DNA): TGTGCCAGCAGCTTAGGCAGAGTTAATGAAAAACTGTTTTTT. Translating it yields CASSLGRVNEKLFF.

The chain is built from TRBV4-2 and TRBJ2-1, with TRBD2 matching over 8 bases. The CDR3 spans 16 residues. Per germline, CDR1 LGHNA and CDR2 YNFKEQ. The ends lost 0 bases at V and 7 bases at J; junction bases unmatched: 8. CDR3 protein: CASSQDSRGGLNEQFF. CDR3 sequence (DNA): TGTGCCAGCAGCCAAGATAGTCGGGGGGGCCTAAATGAGCAGTTCTTC.

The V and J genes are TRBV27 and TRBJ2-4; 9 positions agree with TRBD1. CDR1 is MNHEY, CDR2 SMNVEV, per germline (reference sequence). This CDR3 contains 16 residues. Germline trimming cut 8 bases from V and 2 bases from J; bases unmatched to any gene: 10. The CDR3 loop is CASGGTGGASKNIQYF. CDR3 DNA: TGTGCCAGCGGAGGAACAGGGGGCGCGTCCAAAAACATTCAGTACTTC.

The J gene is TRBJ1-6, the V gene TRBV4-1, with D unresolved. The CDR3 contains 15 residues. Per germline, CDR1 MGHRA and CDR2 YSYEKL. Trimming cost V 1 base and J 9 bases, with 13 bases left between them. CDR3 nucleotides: TGCGCCAGCAGCCAAGTACTGTACCGCATTTCACCCCTCCACTTT. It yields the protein CASSQVLYRISPLHF.

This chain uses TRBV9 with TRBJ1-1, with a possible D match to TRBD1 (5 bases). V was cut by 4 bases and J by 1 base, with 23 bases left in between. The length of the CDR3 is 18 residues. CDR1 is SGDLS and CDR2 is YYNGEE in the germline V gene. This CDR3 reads CASSPVRAGPPPNTEAFF. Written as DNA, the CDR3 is TGTGCCAGCAGCCCAGTCAGGGCAGGGCCTCCCCCGAACACTGAAGCTTTCTTT.

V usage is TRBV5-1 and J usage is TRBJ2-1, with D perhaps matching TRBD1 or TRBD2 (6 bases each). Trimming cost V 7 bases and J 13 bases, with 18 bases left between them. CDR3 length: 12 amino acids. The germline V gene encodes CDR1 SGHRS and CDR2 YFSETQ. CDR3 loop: CASAAPVGGQFF. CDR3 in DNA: TGCGCCAGCGCGGCCCCCGTCGGGGGCCAGTTCTTC.

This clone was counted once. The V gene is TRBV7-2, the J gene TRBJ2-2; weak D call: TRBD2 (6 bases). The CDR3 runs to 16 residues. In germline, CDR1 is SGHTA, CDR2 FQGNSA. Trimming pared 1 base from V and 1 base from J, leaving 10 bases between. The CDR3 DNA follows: TGTGCCAGCAGCTTAGAGTTGCGGGGGAACACCGGGGAGCTGTTTTTT. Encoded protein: CASSLELRGNTGELFF.

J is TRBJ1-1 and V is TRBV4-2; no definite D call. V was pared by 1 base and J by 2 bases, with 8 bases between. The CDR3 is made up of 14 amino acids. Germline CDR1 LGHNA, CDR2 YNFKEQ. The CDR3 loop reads CASSQAEVNTEAFF. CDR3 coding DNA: TGTGCCAGCAGCCAAGCGGAAGTCAACACTGAAGCTTTCTTT.

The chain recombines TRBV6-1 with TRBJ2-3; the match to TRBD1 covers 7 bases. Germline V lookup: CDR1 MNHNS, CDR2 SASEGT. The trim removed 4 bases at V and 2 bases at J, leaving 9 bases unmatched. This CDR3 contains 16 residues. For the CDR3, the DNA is TGTGCCAGCAGTGGAGGGGGCTTTGGTCCCACAGATACGCAGTATTTT. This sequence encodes CASSGGGFGPTDTQYF.

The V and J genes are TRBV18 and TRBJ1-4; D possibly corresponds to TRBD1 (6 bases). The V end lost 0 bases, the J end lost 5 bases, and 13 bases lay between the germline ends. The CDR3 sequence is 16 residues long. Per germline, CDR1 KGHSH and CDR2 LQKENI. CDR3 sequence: CASSPPPGHKNEKLFF. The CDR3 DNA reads TGTGCCAGCTCACCACCCCCGGGACACAAGAATGAAAAACTGTTTTTT.

In nucleotides, the CDR3 is TGCGCCAGCAGCCAAGATTTCGGCAGCCCCTACGAGCAGTACTTC. Translation: CASSQDFGSPYEQYF. This chain joins TRBV4-3 and TRBJ2-7; D unclear. V was clipped by 0 bases and J by 2 bases, with 11 bases between them. Germline V gene sequence: CDR1 LGHNA, CDR2 YSLEER. The CDR3 has 15 residues.

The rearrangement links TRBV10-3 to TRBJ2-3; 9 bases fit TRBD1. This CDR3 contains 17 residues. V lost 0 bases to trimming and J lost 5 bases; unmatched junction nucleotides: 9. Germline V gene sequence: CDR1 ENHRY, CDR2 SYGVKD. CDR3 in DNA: TGTGCCATCAGTGAGTCCCGAAACAGGGGGCCAAGAGATACGCAGTATTTT. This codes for CAISESRNRGPRDTQYF.

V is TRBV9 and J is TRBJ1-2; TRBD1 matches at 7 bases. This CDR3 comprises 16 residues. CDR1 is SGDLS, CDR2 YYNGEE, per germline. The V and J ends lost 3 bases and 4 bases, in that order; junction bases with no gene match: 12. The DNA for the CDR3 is TGTGCCAGCAGCGCGGACCGACAGGGAGGTCTCTATGGCTACACCTTC. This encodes CASSADRQGGLYGYTF.

Here the CDR3 reads CASSPERPGQRSTDTQYF. DNA of the CDR3: TGTGCCAGCAGCCCAGAAAGACCGGGACAACGGAGCACAGATACGCAGTATTTT. The rearrangement links TRBV14 to TRBJ2-3; TRBD1 might be the D (6 bases). The germline V gene has CDR1 SGHDN and CDR2 FVKESK. The germline V and J ends were trimmed by 4 bases and 0 bases, with 20 bases remaining between them. CDR3 length equals 18 residues.

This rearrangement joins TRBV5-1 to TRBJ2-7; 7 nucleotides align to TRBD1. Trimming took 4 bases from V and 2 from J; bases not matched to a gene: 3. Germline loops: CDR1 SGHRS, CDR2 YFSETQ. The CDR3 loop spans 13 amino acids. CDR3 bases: TGCGCCAGCAGCCCGGGACAGACCTACGAGCAGTACTTC. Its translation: CASSPGQTYEQYF. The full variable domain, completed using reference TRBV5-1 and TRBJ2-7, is KAGVTQTPRYLIKTRGQQVTLSCSPISGHRSVSWYQQTPGQGLQFLFEYFSETQRNKGNFPGRFSGRQFSNSRSEMNVSTLELGDSALYLCASSPGQTYEQYFGPGTRLTVT.

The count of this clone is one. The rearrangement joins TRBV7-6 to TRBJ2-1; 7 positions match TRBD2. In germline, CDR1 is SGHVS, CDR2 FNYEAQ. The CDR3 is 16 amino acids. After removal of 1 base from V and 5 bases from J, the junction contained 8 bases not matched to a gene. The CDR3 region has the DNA TGTGCCAGCAGCTTAGGGGGACTATTGAAACACAATGAGCAGTTCTTC. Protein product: CASSLGGLLKHNEQFF. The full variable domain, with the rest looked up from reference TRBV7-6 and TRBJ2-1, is GAGVSQSPRYKVTKRGQDVALRCDPISGHVSLYWYRQALGQGPEFLTYFNYEAQQDKSGLPNDRFSAERPEGSISTLTIQRTEQRDSAMYRCASSLGGLLKHNEQFFGPGTRLTVL.

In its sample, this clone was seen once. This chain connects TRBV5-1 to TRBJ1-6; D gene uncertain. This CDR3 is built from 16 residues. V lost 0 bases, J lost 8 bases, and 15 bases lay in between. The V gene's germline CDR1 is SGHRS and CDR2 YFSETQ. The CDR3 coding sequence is TGCGCCAGCAGCTTGGCCTGTGAGGGAGGATATTCACCCCTCCACTTT. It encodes CASSLACEGGYSPLHF.

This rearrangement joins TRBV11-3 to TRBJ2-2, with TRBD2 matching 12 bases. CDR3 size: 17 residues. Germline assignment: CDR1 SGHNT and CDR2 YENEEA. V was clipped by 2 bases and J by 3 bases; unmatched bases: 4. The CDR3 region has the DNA TGTGCCAGCAGCTTATCTTGGACTAGCGGGGACACCGGGGAGCTGTTTTTT. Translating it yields CASSLSWTSGDTGELFF.

The CDR3, as DNA: TGCGCCAGCAGCCAAGTCAAGGACGGGTGGTACAATGAGCAGTTCTTC. Amino acid sequence: CASSQVKDGWYNEQFF. The V call is TRBV4-3, the J call TRBJ2-1; the D is unclear. The CDR3 sequence is 16 residues long. CDR1 and CDR2 from the germline V gene are LGHNA and YSLEER. The germline V and J ends were trimmed by 1 base and 4 bases, with 14 bases remaining between them.

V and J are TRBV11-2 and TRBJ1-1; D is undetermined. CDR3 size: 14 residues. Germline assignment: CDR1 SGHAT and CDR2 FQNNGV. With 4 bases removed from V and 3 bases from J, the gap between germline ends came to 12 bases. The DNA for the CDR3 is TGTGCCAGCAGCTCATTCACGTTATACACTGAAGCTTTCTTT. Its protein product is CASSSFTLYTEAFF.

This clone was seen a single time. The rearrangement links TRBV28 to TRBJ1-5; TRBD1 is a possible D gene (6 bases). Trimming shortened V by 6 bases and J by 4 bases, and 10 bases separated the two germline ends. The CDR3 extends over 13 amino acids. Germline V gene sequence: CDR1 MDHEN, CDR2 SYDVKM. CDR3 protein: CASRWDTNQPQHF. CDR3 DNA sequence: TGTGCCAGCAGGTGGGACACTAATCAGCCCCAGCATTTT.

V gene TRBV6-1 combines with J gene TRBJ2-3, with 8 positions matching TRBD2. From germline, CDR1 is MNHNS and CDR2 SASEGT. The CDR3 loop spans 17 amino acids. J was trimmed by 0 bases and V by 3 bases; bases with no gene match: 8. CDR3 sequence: CASSDPGGVGSTDTQYF. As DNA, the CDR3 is TGTGCCAGCAGTGACCCCGGGGGGGTCGGAAGCACAGATACGCAGTATTTT.

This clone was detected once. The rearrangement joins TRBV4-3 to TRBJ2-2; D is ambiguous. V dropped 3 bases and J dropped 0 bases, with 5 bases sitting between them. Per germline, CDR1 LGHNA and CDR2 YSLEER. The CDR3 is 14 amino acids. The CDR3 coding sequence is TGCGCCAGCAGCCAGGGCGCGAACACCGGGGAGCTGTTTTTT. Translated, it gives CASSQGANTGELFF.

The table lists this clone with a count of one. CDR3 bases: TGTGCCAGTAGTGTGTTACCGGGACACACTCATTACAATGAGCAGTTCTTC. Translation: CASSVLPGHTHYNEQFF. The chain couples TRBV19 to TRBJ2-1, with a tentative D call TRBD1 (6 bases). The CDR3 runs to 17 residues. V shed 5 bases and J shed 4 bases, with 21 bases lying between them. Per germline, CDR1 LNHDA and CDR2 SQIVND (reference sequence).

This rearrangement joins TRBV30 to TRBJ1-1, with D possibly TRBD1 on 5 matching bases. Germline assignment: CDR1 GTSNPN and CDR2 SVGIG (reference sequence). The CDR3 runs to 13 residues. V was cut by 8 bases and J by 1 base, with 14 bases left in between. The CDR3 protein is CAAKSDTNTEAFF. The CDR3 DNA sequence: TGTGCCGCAAAATCGGACACGAACACTGAAGCTTTCTTT.

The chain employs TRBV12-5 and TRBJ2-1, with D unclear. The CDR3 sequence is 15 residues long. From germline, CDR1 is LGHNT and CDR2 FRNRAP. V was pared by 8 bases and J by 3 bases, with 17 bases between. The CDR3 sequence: CASKTAGRFYNEQFF. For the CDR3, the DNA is TGTGCTAGTAAAACCGCCGGGCGCTTCTACAATGAGCAGTTCTTC.

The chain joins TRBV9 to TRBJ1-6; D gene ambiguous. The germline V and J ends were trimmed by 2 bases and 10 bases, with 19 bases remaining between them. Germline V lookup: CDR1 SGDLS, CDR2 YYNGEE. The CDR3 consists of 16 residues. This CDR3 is CASSVGFAQRTSPLHF. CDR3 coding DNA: TGTGCCAGCAGCGTTGGGTTCGCGCAGCGGACGTCACCCCTCCACTTT.

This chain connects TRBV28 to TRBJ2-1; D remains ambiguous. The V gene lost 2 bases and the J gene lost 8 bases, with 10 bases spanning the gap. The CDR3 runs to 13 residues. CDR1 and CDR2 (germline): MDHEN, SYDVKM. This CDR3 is CASSLMGWDEQFF. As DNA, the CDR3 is TGTGCCAGCAGTTTAATGGGATGGGATGAGCAGTTCTTC.

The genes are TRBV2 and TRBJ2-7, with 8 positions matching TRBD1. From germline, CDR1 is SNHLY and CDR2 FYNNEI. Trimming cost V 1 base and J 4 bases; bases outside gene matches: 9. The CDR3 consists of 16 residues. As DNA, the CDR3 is TGTGCCAGCAGTGAAGACGAAAACAGGGGGAGGTACGAGCAGTACTTC. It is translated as CASSEDENRGRYEQYF.